Below, 12 T cell receptor beta chains from the same sample are listed, as sequenced in a study of blood T cell repertoires in COVID-19. The method was immunoSEQ multiplex PCR; TCRdb's version includes in-frame clones alone and lacks a portion of them. The sample lists 150,000 to 190,000 clones; approximately 91% were seen once. Source material: peripheral blood. These receptors were obtained from a woman in her sixties or seventies with acute or convalescent COVID-19.

The rearrangement links TRBV3-1 (or the pseudogene TRBV3-2) to TRBJ1-5, with D perhaps TRBD1 (6 bases). The germline V gene has CDR1 LGHDT and CDR2 YNNKEL (reference sequence). Trimming removed 4 bases from V and 6 bases from J, with 10 bases in between. The CDR3 consists of 13 residues. CDR3 residues: CASSRTQGQPQHF. The CDR3 nucleotides read TGTGCCAGCAGCCGGACACAGGGTCAGCCCCAGCATTTT.

The genes are TRBV7-6 and TRBJ2-5, with TRBD1 identical over 8 bases. V lost 2 bases and J lost 4; bases outside the gene matches: 6. The CDR3 has 15 residues. Germline lookup yields CDR1 SGHVS and CDR2 FNYEAQ. CDR3 protein: CASSLNVDRVETQYF. The CDR3 coding sequence is TGTGCCAGCAGCTTAAACGTGGACAGGGTAGAGACCCAGTACTTC.

The V and J genes are TRBV4-3 and TRBJ2-7, with TRBD1 identical over 7 bases. The V gene's germline CDR1 is LGHNA and CDR2 YSLEER. J was trimmed by 5 bases and V by 1 base; bases with no gene match: 8. This CDR3 has 15 residues. The CDR3 sequence: CASSQGGRGFHEQYF. The CDR3 DNA follows: TGCGCCAGCAGCCAAGGGGGCAGGGGGTTCCACGAGCAGTACTTC.

The genes are TRBV6-5 and TRBJ1-2, with 8 bases aligning to TRBD1. V trimming: 4 bases; J trimming: 2 bases; junction bases outside the gene matches: 9. The CDR3 contains 16 residues. Germline lookup yields CDR1 MNHEY and CDR2 SVGAGI. CDR3 amino acids: CASSSYTGGRNYGYTF. CDR3 DNA sequence: TGTGCCAGCAGTTCGTACACAGGGGGGAGAAACTATGGCTACACCTTC.

The V gene is TRBV6-1, the J gene TRBJ2-3; TRBD2 agrees at 9 bases. Losses at the gene ends were 3 bases for V and 4 bases for J; bases not matched to a gene: 5. This CDR3 has 15 residues. Germline values: CDR1 MNHNS, CDR2 SASEGT. The CDR3 DNA follows: TGTGCCAGCAGTGATTGGCGGGGGGGCGCAGATACGCAGTATTTT. Its protein is CASSDWRGGADTQYF.

The chain carries TRBV7-9 and TRBJ2-1, with 10 positions matching TRBD1. This CDR3 region has 16 residues. Germline V CDR1 and CDR2: SEHNR, FQNEAQ (reference sequence). V was clipped by 5 bases and J by 12 bases; unmatched bases: 16. CDR3 DNA sequence: TGTGCCAGCAGCACGGTGGCGAGGGACAGGGGAGCCGGGCAGTTCTTC. Protein sequence: CASSTVARDRGAGQFF.

The chain recombines TRBV2 with TRBJ1-4, with D possibly being TRBD1 (5 bases). CDR3 size: 15 residues. V shed 6 bases and J shed 7 bases, with 18 bases lying between them. The germline gives CDR1 SNHLY, CDR2 FYNNEI. CDR3 sequence (DNA): TGTGCCAGCAGCCAAGCCGTCCGGGGGATTGAAAAACTGTTTTTT. Protein sequence: CASSQAVRGIEKLFF.

The rearrangement uses TRBV11-2 and TRBJ2-1, with 10 bases matching TRBD2. This CDR3 contains 17 residues. Germline V lookup: CDR1 SGHAT, CDR2 FQNNGV. The ends lost 3 bases at V and 9 bases at J; junction bases unmatched: 14. The CDR3 DNA sequence: TGTGCCAGCAGCTTTTCCCCAAGCGGGGGGGCCGGAAGTGAGCAGTTCTTC. This translates into CASSFSPSGGAGSEQFF.

This clone was seen once. The rearrangement links TRBV7-9 to TRBJ1-1; a possible D gene is TRBD1 (5 bases). There are 14 residues in the CDR3. Per the germline V gene, CDR1 is SEHNR and CDR2 is FQNEAQ (reference sequence). V lost 3 bases, J lost 5 bases, and 13 bases lay in between. Here the CDR3 reads CASSLQTGGTEAFF. The CDR3 coding sequence is TGTGCCAGCAGCTTGCAGACGGGGGGGACTGAAGCTTTCTTT.

The chain uses TRBV7-6 and TRBJ1-5, with D unresolved. CDR1 and CDR2 (germline): SGHVS, FNYEAQ. Deletions cut 1 base from V and 6 bases from J, with 16 bases between. The CDR3 covers 16 residues. The CDR3 DNA reads TGTGCCAGCAGCTTAGTGTCAGGCCGTTATGGTCAGCCCCAGCATTTT. Protein sequence: CASSLVSGRYGQPQHF. The full variable domain, in which reference TRBV7-6 and TRBJ1-5 provide the parts outside the CDR3, is GAGVSQSPRYKVTKRGQDVALRCDPISGHVSLYWYRQALGQGPEFLTYFNYEAQQDKSGLPNDRFSAERPEGSISTLTIQRTEQRDSAMYRCASSLVSGRYGQPQHFGDGTRLSIL.

The chain joins TRBV6-5 to TRBJ2-1; weak D call: TRBD1 (6 bases). CDR1 is MNHEY and CDR2 is SVGAGI in the germline V gene. The CDR3 length is 14 residues. This chain's CDR3 is CGILWGTLSNEQFF. The CDR3 DNA follows: TGTGGGATTCTCTGGGGGACATTAAGTAATGAGCAGTTCTTC.

This clone showed up just once. This sequence joins TRBV3-1 (or the pseudogene TRBV3-2) and TRBJ1-2; no reliable D call. The CDR3 length is 14 residues. The V gene lost 4 bases and the J gene lost 4 bases, with 13 bases spanning the gap. Per the germline V gene, CDR1 is LGHDT and CDR2 is YNNKEL (reference sequence). The CDR3 is CASSREGGLYGYTF. CDR3 nucleotide sequence: TGTGCCAGCAGCCGGGAGGGAGGGCTCTATGGCTACACCTTC.